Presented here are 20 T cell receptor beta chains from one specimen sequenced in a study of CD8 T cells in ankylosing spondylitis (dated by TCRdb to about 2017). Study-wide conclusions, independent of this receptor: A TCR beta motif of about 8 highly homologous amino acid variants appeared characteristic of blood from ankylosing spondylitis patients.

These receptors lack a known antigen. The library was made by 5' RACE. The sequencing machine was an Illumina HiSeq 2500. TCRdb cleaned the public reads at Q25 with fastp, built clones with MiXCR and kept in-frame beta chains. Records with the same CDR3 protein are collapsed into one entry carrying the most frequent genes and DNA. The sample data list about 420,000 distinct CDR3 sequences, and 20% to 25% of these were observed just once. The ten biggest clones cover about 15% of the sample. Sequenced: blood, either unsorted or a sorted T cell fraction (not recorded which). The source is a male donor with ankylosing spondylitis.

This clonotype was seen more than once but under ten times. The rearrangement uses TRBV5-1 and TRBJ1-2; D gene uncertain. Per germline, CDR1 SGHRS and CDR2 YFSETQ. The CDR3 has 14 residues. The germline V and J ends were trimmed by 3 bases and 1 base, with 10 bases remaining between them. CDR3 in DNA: TGCGCCAGCAGCTCCGGACTGAATAACTATGGCTACACCTTC. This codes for CASSSGLNNYGYTF.

CDR3 sequence: CSASLPSGRLRETQYF. CDR3 bases: TGCAGTGCTAGTCTCCCTAGCGGGAGACTTCGGGAGACCCAGTACTTC. The V call is TRBV20-1, the J call TRBJ2-5, with TRBD2 identical over 10 bases. With V trimmed by 3 bases and J by 5 bases, 12 bases remained unmatched. The CDR3 is made up of 16 amino acids. CDR1 is DFQATT and CDR2 is SNEGSKA in the germline V gene (reference sequence).

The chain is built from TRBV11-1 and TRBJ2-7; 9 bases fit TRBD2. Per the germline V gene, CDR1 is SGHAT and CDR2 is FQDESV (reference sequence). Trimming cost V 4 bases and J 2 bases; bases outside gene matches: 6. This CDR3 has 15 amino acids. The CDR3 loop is CASSSSSGTPYEQYF. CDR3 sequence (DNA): TGTGCCAGCAGCTCCTCTAGCGGGACCCCCTACGAGCAGTACTTC.

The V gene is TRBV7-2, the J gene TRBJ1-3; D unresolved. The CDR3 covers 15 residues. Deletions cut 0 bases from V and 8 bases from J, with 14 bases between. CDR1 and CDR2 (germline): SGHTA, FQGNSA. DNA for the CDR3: TGTGCCAGCAGCTTAGCGGTGGGATCTGTGGACACCATATATTTT. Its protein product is CASSLAVGSVDTIYF.

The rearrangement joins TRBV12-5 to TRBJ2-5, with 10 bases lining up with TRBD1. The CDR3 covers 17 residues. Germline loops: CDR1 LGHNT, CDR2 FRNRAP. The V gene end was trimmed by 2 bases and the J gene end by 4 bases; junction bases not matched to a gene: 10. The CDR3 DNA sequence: TGTGCTAGTGGTTTGTCCCTCCCGGGACAGGGGAGAGAGACCCAGTACTTC. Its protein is CASGLSLPGQGRETQYF.

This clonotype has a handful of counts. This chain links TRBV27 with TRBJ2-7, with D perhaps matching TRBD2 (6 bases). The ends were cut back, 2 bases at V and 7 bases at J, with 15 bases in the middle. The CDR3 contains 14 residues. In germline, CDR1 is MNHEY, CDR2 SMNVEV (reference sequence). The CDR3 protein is CASSLEGWRGEQYF. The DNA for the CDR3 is TGTGCCAGCAGTTTAGAGGGGTGGAGGGGTGAGCAGTACTTC.

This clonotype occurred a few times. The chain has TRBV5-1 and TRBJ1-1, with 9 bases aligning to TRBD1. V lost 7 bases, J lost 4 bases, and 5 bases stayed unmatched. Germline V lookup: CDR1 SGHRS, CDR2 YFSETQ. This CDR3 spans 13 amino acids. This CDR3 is CASRGQGSTEAFF. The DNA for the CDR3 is TGCGCCAGCCGGGGACAGGGCTCCACTGAAGCTTTCTTT.

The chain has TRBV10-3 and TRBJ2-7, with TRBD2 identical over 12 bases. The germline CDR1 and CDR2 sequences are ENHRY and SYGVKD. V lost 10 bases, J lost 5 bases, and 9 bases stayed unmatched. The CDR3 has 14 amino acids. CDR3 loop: CATETSGSSHEQYF. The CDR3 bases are TGTGCCACCGAGACTAGCGGGAGTAGCCACGAGCAGTACTTC.

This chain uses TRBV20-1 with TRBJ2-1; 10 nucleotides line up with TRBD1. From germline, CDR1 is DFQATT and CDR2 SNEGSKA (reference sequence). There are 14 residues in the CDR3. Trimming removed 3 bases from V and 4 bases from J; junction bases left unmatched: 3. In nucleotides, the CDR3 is TGCAGTGCTAGTTGGGACAGGGGTTACAATGAGCAGTTCTTC. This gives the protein CSASWDRGYNEQFF.

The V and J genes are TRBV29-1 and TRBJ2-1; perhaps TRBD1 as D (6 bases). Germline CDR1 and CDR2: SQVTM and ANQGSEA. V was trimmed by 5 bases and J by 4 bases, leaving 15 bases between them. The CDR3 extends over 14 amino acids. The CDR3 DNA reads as TGCAGCGTTAGGTCGGGGACATGGTACAATGAGCAGTTCTTC. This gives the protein CSVRSGTWYNEQFF.

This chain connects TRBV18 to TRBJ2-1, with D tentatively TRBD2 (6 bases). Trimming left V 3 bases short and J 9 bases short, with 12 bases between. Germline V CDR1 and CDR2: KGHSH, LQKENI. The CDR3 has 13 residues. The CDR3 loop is CASSPRQAGEQFF. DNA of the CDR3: TGTGCCAGCTCACCCCGACAAGCGGGTGAGCAGTTCTTC.

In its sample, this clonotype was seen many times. CDR3 in amino acids: CASRLRGLAGGTPYEQYF. DNA of the CDR3: TGTGCCAGCAGGTTACGGGGACTAGCGGGAGGCACTCCCTACGAGCAGTACTTC. The chain couples TRBV11-2 to TRBJ2-7; 15 bases map to TRBD2. CDR1 SGHAT and CDR2 FQNNGV come from the germline V gene. V was pared by 6 bases and J by 2 bases, with 11 bases of the junction left unmatched. This CDR3 comprises 18 residues.

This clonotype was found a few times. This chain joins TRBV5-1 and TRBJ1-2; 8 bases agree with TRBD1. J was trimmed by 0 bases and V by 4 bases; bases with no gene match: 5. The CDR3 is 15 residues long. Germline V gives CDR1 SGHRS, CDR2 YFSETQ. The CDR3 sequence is CASSQGTGANYGYTF. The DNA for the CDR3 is TGCGCCAGCAGCCAAGGGACAGGCGCTAACTATGGCTACACCTTC.

The CDR3 sequence: CSAPRDPNNEQFF. In nucleotides, the CDR3 is TGCAGTGCCCCCCGGGACCCTAACAATGAGCAGTTCTTC. The gene calls are TRBV20-1 and TRBJ2-1; D assignment may be TRBD1 or TRBD2 (5 bases each). Germline V lookup: CDR1 DFQATT, CDR2 SNEGSKA (reference sequence). The CDR3 is 13 amino acids. V was pared by 6 bases and J by 5 bases, with 14 bases between.

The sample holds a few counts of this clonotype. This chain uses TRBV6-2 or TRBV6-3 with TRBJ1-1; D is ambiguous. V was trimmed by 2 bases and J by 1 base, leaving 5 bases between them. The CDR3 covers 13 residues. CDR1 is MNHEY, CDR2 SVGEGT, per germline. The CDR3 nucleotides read TGTGCCAGCAGTTACCGAGCGAACACTGAAGCTTTCTTT. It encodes CASSYRANTEAFF.

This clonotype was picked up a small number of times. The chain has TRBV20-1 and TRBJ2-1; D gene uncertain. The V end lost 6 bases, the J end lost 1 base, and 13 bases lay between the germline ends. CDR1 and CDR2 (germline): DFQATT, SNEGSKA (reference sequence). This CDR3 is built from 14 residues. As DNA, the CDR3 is TGCAGTGCCGAGCACTCCACATCCTACAATGAGCAGTTCTTC. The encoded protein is CSAEHSTSYNEQFF.

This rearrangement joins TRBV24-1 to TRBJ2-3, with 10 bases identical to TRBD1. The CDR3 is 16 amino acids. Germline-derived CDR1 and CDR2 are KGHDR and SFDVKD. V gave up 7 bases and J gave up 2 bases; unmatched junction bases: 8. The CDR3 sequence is CATSYGTGVSTDTQYF. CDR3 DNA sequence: TGTGCCACCAGCTACGGGACAGGGGTTTCCACAGATACGCAGTATTTT.

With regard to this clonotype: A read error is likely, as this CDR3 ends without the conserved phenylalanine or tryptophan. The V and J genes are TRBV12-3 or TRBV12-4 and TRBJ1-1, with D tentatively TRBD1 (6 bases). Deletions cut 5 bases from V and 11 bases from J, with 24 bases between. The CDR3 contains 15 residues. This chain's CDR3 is CASSPEGVGENGAFS. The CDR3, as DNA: TGTGCCAGCAGTCCTGAGGGGGTGGGGGAGAACGGGGCTTTCTCT.

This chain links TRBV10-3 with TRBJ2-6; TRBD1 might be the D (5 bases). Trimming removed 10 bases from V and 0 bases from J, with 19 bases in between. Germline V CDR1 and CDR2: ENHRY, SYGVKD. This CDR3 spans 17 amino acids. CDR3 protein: CATFDRVGRSGANVLTF. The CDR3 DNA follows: TGTGCCACCTTCGACAGAGTGGGGCGCTCTGGGGCCAACGTCCTGACTTTC.

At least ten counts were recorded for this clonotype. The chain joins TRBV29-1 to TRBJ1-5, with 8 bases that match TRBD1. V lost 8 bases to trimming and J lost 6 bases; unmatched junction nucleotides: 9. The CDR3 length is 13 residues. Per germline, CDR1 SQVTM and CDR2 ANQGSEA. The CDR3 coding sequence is TGCAGCATAGAGCAGGGGGCCGGTCAGCCCCAGCATTTT. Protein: CSIEQGAGQPQHF.